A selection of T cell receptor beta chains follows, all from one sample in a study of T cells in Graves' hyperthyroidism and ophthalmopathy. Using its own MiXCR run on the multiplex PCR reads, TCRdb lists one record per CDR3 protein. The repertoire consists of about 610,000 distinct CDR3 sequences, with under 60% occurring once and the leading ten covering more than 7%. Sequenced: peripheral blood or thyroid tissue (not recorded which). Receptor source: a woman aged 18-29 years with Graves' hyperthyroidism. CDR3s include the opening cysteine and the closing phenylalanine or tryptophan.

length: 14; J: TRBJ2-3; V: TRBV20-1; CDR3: CSAARLAGDDTQYF
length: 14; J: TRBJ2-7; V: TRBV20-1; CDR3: CSASVPGGPYEQYF
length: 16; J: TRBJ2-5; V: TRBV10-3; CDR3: CAISEPGTADQETQYF
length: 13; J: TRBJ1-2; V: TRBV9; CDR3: CASSGPRPYGYTF
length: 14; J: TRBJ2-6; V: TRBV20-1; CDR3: CSAREGAGANVLTF
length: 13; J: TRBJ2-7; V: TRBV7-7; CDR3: CASSRTSSTEQYF
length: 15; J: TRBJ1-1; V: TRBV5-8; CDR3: CASSSRTLTDTEAFF
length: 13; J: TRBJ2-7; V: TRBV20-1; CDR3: CSALTGTAGEQYF
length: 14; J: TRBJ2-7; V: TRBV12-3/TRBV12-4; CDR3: CASSPELNSYEQYF
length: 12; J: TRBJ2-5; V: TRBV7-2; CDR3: CASSSLRQTQYF
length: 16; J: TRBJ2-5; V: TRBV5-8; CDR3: CASSWGASGSGETQYF
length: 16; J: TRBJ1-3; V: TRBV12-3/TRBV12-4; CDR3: CASTTDPPNSGNTIYF
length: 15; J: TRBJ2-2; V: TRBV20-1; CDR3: CSAKGGLADTGELFF
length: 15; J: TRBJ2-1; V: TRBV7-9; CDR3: CASSGRGAGYNEQFF
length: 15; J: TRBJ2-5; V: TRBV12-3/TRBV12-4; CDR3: CASSSPRGVKETQYF
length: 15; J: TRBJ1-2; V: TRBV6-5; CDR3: CASSYSAPGDYGYTF
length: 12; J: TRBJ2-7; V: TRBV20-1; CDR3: CSYGTGAYEQYF
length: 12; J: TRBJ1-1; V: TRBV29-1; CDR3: CSVVVRNTEAFF
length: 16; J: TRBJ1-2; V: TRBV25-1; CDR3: CASSSTGGISGYGYTF
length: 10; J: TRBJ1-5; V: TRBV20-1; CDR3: CSAKDGAQHF
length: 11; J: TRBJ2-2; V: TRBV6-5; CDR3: CASRQGGELFF
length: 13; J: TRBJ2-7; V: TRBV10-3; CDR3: CASSPPTSGEQYF
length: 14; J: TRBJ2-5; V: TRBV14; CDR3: CASSKQGTGETQYF
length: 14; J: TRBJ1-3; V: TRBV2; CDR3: CASNTGGRGNTIYF
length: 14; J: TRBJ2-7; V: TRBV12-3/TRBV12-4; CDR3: CASSGGRPPYEQYF
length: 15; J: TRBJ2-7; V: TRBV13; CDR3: CASSSPGQGPYEQYF
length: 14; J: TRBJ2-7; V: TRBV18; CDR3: CASSPRLAGYEQYF
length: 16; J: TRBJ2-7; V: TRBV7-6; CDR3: CASAHRGGSGAYEQYF
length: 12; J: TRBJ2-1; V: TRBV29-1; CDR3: CSGRAAYNEQFF
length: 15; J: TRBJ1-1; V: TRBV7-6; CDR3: CASSLEGGANTEAFF
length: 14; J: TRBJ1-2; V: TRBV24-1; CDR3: CATSDMTGNYGYTF
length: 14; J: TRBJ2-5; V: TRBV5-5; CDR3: CVSSLGGGQETQYF
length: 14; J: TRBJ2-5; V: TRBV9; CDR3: CASSVSGGQETQYF
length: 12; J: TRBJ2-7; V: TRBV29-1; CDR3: CSVARRPQEQYF
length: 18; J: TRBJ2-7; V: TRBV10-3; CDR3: CAISESWGSSGSEYEQYF
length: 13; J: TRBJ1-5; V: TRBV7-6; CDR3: CASSSGREQPQHF
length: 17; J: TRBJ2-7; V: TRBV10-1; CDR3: CASSDSSSGRISYEQYF
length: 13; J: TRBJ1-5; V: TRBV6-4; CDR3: CAIGDRGYQPQHF
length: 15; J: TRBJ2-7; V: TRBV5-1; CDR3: CASSHRDQSSYEQYF
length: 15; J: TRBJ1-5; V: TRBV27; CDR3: CASRAGGSGNQPQHF
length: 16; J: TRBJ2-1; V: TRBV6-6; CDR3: CASSYPGLAGYNEQFF
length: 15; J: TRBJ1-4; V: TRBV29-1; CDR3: CSVTGTSGQNERLFF
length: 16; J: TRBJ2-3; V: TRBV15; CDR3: CATSRARKEDTDTQYF
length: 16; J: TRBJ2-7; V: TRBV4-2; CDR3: CASKSNVGGAHYEQYF
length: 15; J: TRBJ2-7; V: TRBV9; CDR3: CASSPGGLASYEQYF
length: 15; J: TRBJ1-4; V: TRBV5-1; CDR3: CASSLDRDEDEKLFF
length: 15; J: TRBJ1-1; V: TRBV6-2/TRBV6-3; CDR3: CASVAPRGTHEGAFF
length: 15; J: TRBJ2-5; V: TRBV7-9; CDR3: CASSPRREGRETQYF
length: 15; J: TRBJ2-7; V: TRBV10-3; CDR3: CAIKLSSGPTYEQYF
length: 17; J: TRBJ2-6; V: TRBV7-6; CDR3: CASSSGRRSSGANVLTF
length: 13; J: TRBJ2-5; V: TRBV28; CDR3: CASSPDRVETQYF
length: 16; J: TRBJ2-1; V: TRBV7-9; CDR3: CASYSGMGPSYNEQFF
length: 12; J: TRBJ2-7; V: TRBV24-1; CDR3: CATSDGDHEQYF
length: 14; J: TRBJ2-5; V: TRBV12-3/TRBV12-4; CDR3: CASSFGLAGETQYF